This paragraph covers one TCR beta chain sequence. The record originates from a study of control samples from healthy donors and cancer patients. Profiled with immunoSEQ multiplex PCR; TCRdb holds only in-frame clones, not every one. The sample holds roughly 150,000 clones, just over 85% seen once. Sample: blood. The TCR sequence derives from a man in his late teens or twenties in good health.

Here the CDR3 DNA reads TGTGCCAGTAGTAGGACCAGGGGACAAGAGACCCAGTACTTC. Translating it yields CASSRTRGQETQYF. The chain links TRBV19 to TRBJ2-5; possibly TRBD1 for D (6 bases). Trimming removed 4 bases at V and 2 bases at J, with 11 bases between. This CDR3 contains 14 residues. CDR1 and CDR2 (germline): LNHDA, SQIVND (reference sequence).